This T cell receptor (beta chain) emerged from a study of blood T cell repertoires in COVID-19. Repertoires were generated with immunoSEQ multiplex PCR, while TCRdb's copy carries only in-frame clones and drops some. In the table there are more than 110,000 clones, 84% of which are singletons. The CDR3 length is 17 residues. The ends lost 2 bases at V and 5 bases at J; junction bases unmatched: 8. Germline assignment: CDR1 LGHNA and CDR2 YSLEER. The specimen sequenced was peripheral blood. The chain is built from TRBV4-3 and TRBJ2-5, with TRBD2 matching 13 bases. The sequence derives from a human donor in a cohort sampled during active COVID-19. The CDR3 nucleotides are TGCGCCAGCAGCCAAATGGGGACTAGCGGGGAAGTGGAGACCCAGTACTTC. Amino acids: CASSQMGTSGEVETQYF.